The next 12 T cell receptor beta chains were all read from a single sample in a study of shared clonotypes between healthy human individuals. Sequenced by immunoSEQ multiplex PCR; TCRdb stores in-frame clones only, minus some. The sample consists of about 2.4 million clones, roughly 93% of them appearing once. Sequenced: naive CD4+ T cells from PBMCs. Subset meaning: CD45RA+ positively selected. All receptors derive from a man between 18 and 35 years old in good health. Some clones in this sample may be carry-over from other donors' samples.

This clone came up once. The sample has other DNA sequences that encode this CDR3 too. V usage is TRBV7-9 and J usage is TRBJ2-7; D is ambiguous. Germline loops: CDR1 SEHNR, CDR2 FQNEAQ (reference sequence). The CDR3 consists of 13 residues. Trimming took 0 bases from V and 2 from J, leaving 5 bases between them. CDR3 sequence reads: CASSLAGTYEQYF. For the CDR3, the DNA is TGTGCCAGCAGCTTAGCGGGAACCTACGAGCAGTACTTC.

This clone was seen a few times. The rearrangement links TRBV19 to TRBJ1-5, with D possibly being TRBD1 (6 bases). The V gene lost 5 bases and the J gene lost 16 bases, with 15 bases spanning the gap. Germline V lookup: CDR1 LNHDA, CDR2 SQIVND (reference sequence). The CDR3 sequence is 11 residues long. The DNA for the CDR3 is TGTGCCAGTAGTTCCGGACAGAAACGACATTTT. Translated: CASSSGQKRHF.

V is TRBV7-6 and J is TRBJ2-1, with 7 positions matching TRBD2. J gave up 10 bases and V 2 bases, and 2 bases lay outside the gene matches. The length of the CDR3 is 12 residues. Germline V CDR1 and CDR2: SGHVS, FNYEAQ. CDR3 sequence reads: CASSLREGEQFF. The CDR3 DNA follows: TGTGCCAGCAGCTTAAGGGAGGGCGAGCAGTTCTTC.

The V gene is TRBV5-5, the J gene TRBJ2-7; D remains unclear. V dropped 4 bases and J dropped 3 bases, with 17 bases sitting between them. The V gene's germline CDR1 is SGHKS and CDR2 YYEKEE (reference sequence). CDR3 length: 15 amino acids. CDR3 loop: CASSLLDGSHYEQYF. The CDR3 nucleotides are TGTGCCAGCAGCCTACTGGACGGATCCCACTACGAGCAGTACTTC.

This chain connects TRBV10-3 to TRBJ2-7; 8 bases line up with TRBD2. The CDR3 has 15 amino acids. The J segment lost 3 bases and the V segment lost 0 bases, leaving 4 bases of the junction unmatched. Germline loops: CDR1 ENHRY, CDR2 SYGVKD. Written as DNA, the CDR3 is TGTGCCATCAGTGAGTCGGGGCTAGCGGGCTACGAGCAGTACTTC. It is translated as CAISESGLAGYEQYF.

The CDR3 nucleotides are TGTGCCAGCACCTCGACACCACAAATCTACAATGAGCAGTTCTTC. Amino acids: CASTSTPQIYNEQFF. The chain links TRBV7-2 to TRBJ2-1; D call uncertain. V was trimmed by 7 bases and J by 3 bases, leaving 16 bases between them. CDR1 and CDR2 (germline): SGHTA, FQGNSA. The CDR3 loop spans 15 amino acids.

The chain uses TRBV28 and TRBJ2-5; TRBD1 matches 12 bases. The CDR3 extends over 16 amino acids. Germline CDR1 reads MDHEN; CDR2 reads SYDVKM. The J segment lost 4 bases and the V segment lost 4 bases, leaving 7 bases of the junction unmatched. DNA of the CDR3: TGTGCCAGCAGTTCCCTCTGGGACAGGGGGCCAGAGACCCAGTACTTC. Translated: CASSSLWDRGPETQYF. Drawing the rest from reference TRBV28 and TRBJ2-5, the complete variable domain is DVKVTQSSRYLVKRTGEKVFLECVQDMDHENMFWYRQDPGLGLRLIYFSYDVKMKEKGDIPEGYSVSREKKERFSLILESASTNQTSMYLCASSSLWDRGPETQYFGPGTRLLVL.

V and J are TRBV27 and TRBJ1-2; D perhaps matches TRBD1 (6 bases). With 5 bases removed from V and 7 bases from J, the gap between germline ends came to 17 bases. The CDR3 length is 14 residues. Germline lookup yields CDR1 MNHEY and CDR2 SMNVEV (reference sequence). The CDR3 sequence: CASSPLGGRSGYTF. In nucleotides, the CDR3 is TGTGCCAGCAGTCCCCTCGGGGGGCGAAGTGGCTACACCTTC.

The chain uses TRBV6-1 and TRBJ2-2, with D unclear. CDR3 length: 12 residues. Trimming pared 6 bases from V and 7 bases from J, leaving 9 bases between. Germline V gene data show CDR1 as MNHNS and CDR2 as SASEGT. CDR3 sequence (DNA): TGTGCCAGCAGAAGGATGGGCGGGGAGCTGTTTTTT. Translated, it gives CASRRMGGELFF.

CDR3 loop: CASSSRVDQPQHF. The CDR3 region has the DNA TGCGCCAGCAGCTCCAGGGTGGATCAGCCCCAGCATTTT. V and J are TRBV5-1 and TRBJ1-5, with a possible D match to TRBD1 (5 bases). Germline-derived CDR1 and CDR2 are SGHRS and YFSETQ. This CDR3 is 13 amino acids long. Trimming removed 3 bases at V and 5 bases at J, with 9 bases between.

The rearrangement uses TRBV7-2 and TRBJ1-3, with D unclear. Germline V gene lookup returns CDR1 SGHTA and CDR2 FQGNSA. V lost 1 base to trimming and J lost 0 bases, with 7 bases between them. The CDR3 loop spans 15 amino acids. DNA of the CDR3: TGTGCCAGCAGCTTAGTGCCAGTCTCTGGAAACACCATATATTTT. Translated: CASSLVPVSGNTIYF.

This clone was seen once. The V gene is TRBV7-8, the J gene TRBJ2-2; 9 nucleotides agree with TRBD1. CDR3 length: 18 residues. Looked up from germline, CDR1 is SGHVS and CDR2 is FQNEAQ. Trimming at V came to 5 bases and at J to 5 bases, leaving 15 bases not matched to a gene. The CDR3 is CASSPTSGQGISTGELFF. The CDR3 bases are TGTGCCAGCAGCCCCACCTCCGGACAGGGGATCTCGACCGGGGAGCTGTTTTTT.